This T cell receptor beta chain was sequenced for a study of blood T cell repertoires in COVID-19. Study-level information: Specimens from acute and convalescent COVID-19 originated in the United States, Italy and Spain. The analysed material was cDNA or gDNA that came from T cells, B-cell-depleted T cells, or PBMCs.

Germline V CDR1 and CDR2: MNHEY, SMNVEV (reference sequence). The CDR3 loop spans 17 amino acids. V was shortened by 10 bases and J by 6 bases, with 28 bases between the two germline ends. Participants reported their clinical history, and cohort assignment relied on those reports. Per the study methods: Counts of nucleated cells, estimated from reference gene primer amplification, were obtained. Some clones are missing from TCRdb's copy, which holds only in-frame ones; the method was immunoSEQ multiplex PCR. Clone size and V and J calls were adopted from that table, with D and trimming inferred from the DNA. The repertoire holds roughly 69,000 clones, roughly 80% seen once, with 3% to 4.5% in the top ten.

Sequencing was carried out using PBMCs or T cells enriched from blood (not recorded which). The rearrangement joins TRBV27 to TRBJ2-1; D is perhaps TRBD2 (7 bases). This TCR came from a woman between 40 and 50 years old with acute COVID-19. Here the CDR3 reads CATSHLFLEGGSNEQFF. CDR3 in DNA: TGTGCCACCAGCCACCTCTTTCTGGAGGGGGGGAGCAATGAGCAGTTCTTC.